This T cell receptor beta chain was retrieved from a study of T cells expressing NK-cell markers. In the study overall: The authors derived TCR beta repertoires from sorted CD3+CD56+NKG2C+, CD3+CD56+NKG2C- and CD3+CD56-NKG2C+ T cells. Seven of the eight sequenced donors were HCMV-seropositive; one was seronegative. Overall study findings and caveats: The study found these clonotypes also leading the CD3+CD56-NKG2C+ fraction in a few donors.

CDR3 length: 16 residues. Per germline, CDR1 SGHVS and CDR2 FQNEAQ. TCRdb re-called the 5' RACE reads and shows each CDR3 protein once, DNA omitted. The sample totals about 300,000 distinct CDR3 sequences. A word on this clonotype: Its antigen is undetermined.

Sequenced input: blood T cells: a sorted CD56 or NKG2C T cell subset, CD4+ or CD8+ T cells, or bulk PBMC T cells (not recorded which). This chain connects TRBV7-8 to TRBJ2-2; the D gene TCRdb calls, TRBD1, cannot be checked with no DNA. The clonotype was recovered from a woman aged 18 to 75 in good health. The CDR3 loop is CASSTGTVRNTGELFF.